The entry that follows covers one T cell receptor (beta chain) sequence. The antigen remains undetermined. This sample stems from a study of long-term antiretroviral therapy in people with HIV. Germline V gives CDR1 SNHLY, CDR2 FYNNEI. Trimming took 5 bases from V and 3 from J, leaving 8 bases between them. The CDR3 has 13 amino acids. Regarding the study as a whole: The study found narrower CDR3 length ranges in HIV repertoires than in controls. Post-ART samples showed increased diversity that remained below transplant donor control levels.

Run at survey level, the immunoSEQ assay was version v3.0. This table comes from immunoSEQ multiplex PCR, and its TCRdb copy is limited to in-frame clones, with some not included. Among about 11,000 clones, about 81% were seen once, and the ten largest hold about 19%. The origin of this receptor is a man aged 50 to 59 with HIV. The input for sequencing was unsorted PBMCs, taken 7 to 7.5 years after starting antiretroviral therapy. The gene calls are TRBV2 and TRBJ1-5; D gene uncertain. Here the CDR3 reads CASSRDSNQPQHF. CDR3 nucleotides: TGTGCCAGCAGTCGGGATTCCAATCAGCCCCAGCATTTT.